Included here is one TCR beta chain sequence, with context. Its antigen remains unidentified. Base qualities are not at hand, and no much larger clone is one base apart. Its CDR3 holds 13 amino acids, cysteine through phenylalanine. CDR3 DNA only is kept here, 39 bases in frame from base 1. V trim: 7 bases; J trim: 5 bases; unmatched bases: 4. Per the germline V gene, LGHNT is the CDR1 and FRNRAP is the CDR2. Enrolling through a virtual design, the prospective study's participants ranged in age from roughly 18 to 90 years and lived across 20 to 30 United States geographic areas. To assign participants to cohorts, the prospective study relied on clinical history that participants themselves reported in a screening survey and a study questionnaire. Exposed participants had been in contact, within 2 weeks of entering the study, with a person who had a PCR-confirmed or clinician-diagnosed case of COVID-19. Each participant in the prospective study had whole blood, serum and a nasopharyngeal or oropharyngeal swab collected by mobile phlebotomists. Over a 2-month period, participants in the prospective study had the option of providing additional blood draws and questionnaires. Before DNA extraction, blood samples from the prospective study were shipped at room temperature or frozen.

The source of the sample is a study of blood T cell repertoires in COVID-19 (dated by TCRdb to 2019 to 2021). About the study as a whole: Samples from collaborators originated in the United States, Italy and Spain and spanned both the acute and convalescent phases of COVID-19. The material from the prospective study consisted of cDNA or gDNA derived from T cells, B-cell-depleted T cells, or PBMCs. Deeply sampled blood TCRbeta repertoires from subjects exposed to, actively infected with, or recovered from COVID-19 were included in the dataset. The repertoires were released in a freely available public database meant as a resource for research on the immune response to SARS-CoV-2. The samples were drawn from two sources: the first 160 participants of the ongoing ImmuneRACE study, and 1,000 to 1,500 subjects contributed by 6 global collaborators. A de-identified subject ID, COVID-19 status, age in years and sex were almost always included in the sample metadata. Where HLA class I and class II types were available, the types were taken from metadata supplied by the sample provider, not from assay-based typing.

The immunoSEQ Assay, a bias-controlled multiplex PCR, was used to amplify TCRbeta CDR3 regions from genomic DNA. The source study handled its data this way. The number of nucleated cells in each sample was estimated by amplification of reference gene primers within the assay. Sequence reads were collapsed and filtered to measure the absolute abundance of every unique TCRbeta CDR3 rearrangement. For each sample, productive Simpson clonality was calculated as the square root of Simpson's diversity index over productive rearrangements. Drawn from immuneACCESS, this table holds only the in-frame rearrangements with V and J called that TCRdb kept. Clones are partly lost; checked studies trace under half to an unresolved V gene and leave the rest unexplained. The V and J calls and the clone size are those of that table, but D and trimming were determined from the DNA. Here the sample has a few hundred thousand clones; around nine tenths occur a single time. Of the sample, just over 1% falls within the top ten clones.

The research as a whole found: Clinical and demographic metadata were provided uncurated, with the amount varying by source and participant.

The clonotype was recovered from a woman aged 30 to 39 who had been exposed to COVID-19. In this chain, TRBV12-5 is recombined with TRBJ2-4; 8 junctional bases match TRBD1. The sequencing input was PBMCs or T cells enriched from blood (not recorded which). The DNA sequence is given as TGTGCTAGTGCCCAACAGGGGGAAAACATTCAGTACTTC. It codes for CASAQQGENIQYF.